The TCR beta chain described here comes from a study of T cells in Graves' hyperthyroidism and ophthalmopathy (dated by TCRdb to between 2017 and 2020). About the full investigation: Peripheral blood samples were taken at initial diagnosis, before any treatment was given. To identify TCR V-J signatures that set the groups apart, the researchers used a discovery cohort of roughly 100 patients, made up of 40 to 45 with Graves' ophthalmopathy and around 58 with stable Graves' hyperthyroidism. Prospective prediction of ophthalmopathy was tested in an independent validation cohort consisting of under 20 hyperthyroidism patients and around 16 patients who later progressed to ophthalmopathy. The 100 discovery patients were randomly split 7:3 into training and test sets. The study also compared thyroid tissue and blood T-cell repertoires from more than 5 Graves' hyperthyroidism patients. Once sampling was done, hyperthyroidism patients were given methimazole at a starting dose of 30 mg daily, whereas ophthalmopathy patients were given high-dose intravenous methylprednisolone. According to the paper, TCR Vbeta CDR3 sequencing was carried out on 135 peripheral blood samples, which came from 40 to 45 ophthalmopathy, some 73 hyperthyroidism and approximately 17 progressor patients. What the authors observed across the whole study: No statistical method was used to set the sample size in advance, and investigators knew the group allocation. Most expanded thyroid clonotypes (frequency above 0.001) were also detected in blood, suggesting blood repertoires may reflect thyroid immune responses. In validation, the model predicted progression to ophthalmopathy a median of approximately 6.6 months before onset, with approximately 68% sensitivity and more than 72% specificity. A model built on a 13 V-J signature distinguished ophthalmopathy from stable hyperthyroidism, reaching about 89% sensitivity and around 81% specificity in cross-validation and 80%/75% in testing.

Hyperthyroidism patients were newly diagnosed, had a disease duration of under 2 months, and were aged 18 to 65 years. Patients with uncontrolled infections, other autoimmune diseases, pregnancy or lactation were excluded. Diagnoses were based on clinical symptoms, serum thyroxine and TRAb, thyroid ultrasound and orbital computed tomography. Blood from progressor patients was drawn when they were first diagnosed with hyperthyroidism, before any ophthalmopathy symptoms appeared. Ficoll-Paque density gradient centrifugation was used to isolate PBMCs from 8 to 10 ml of fresh peripheral blood. Progressor patients were first diagnosed with Graves' hyperthyroidism and then developed ophthalmopathy during follow-up. Trizol reagent was used to extract total RNA, and RNA quality was then checked on an Agilent 2100 Bioanalyzer. The TCR beta CDR3 regions were amplified from RNA transcripts. The first round of RT-PCR for the TCR CDR3 was performed with the HTBI primer set and the Qiagen OneStep RT-PCR kit. The libraries were constructed in a second round of multiplex PCR and then size-selected and purified. Paired-end sequencing of the libraries was performed with 100 bp reads on an Illumina HiSeq2000. As for the authors' bioinformatics: SOAPnuke was used to process the raw data, removing reads that contained adapters or uncalled bases, had a mean Phred below 15, or lacked an exact match to the constant primer or identifier. High-quality paired reads were merged with COPE v1.2.5, and unique nucleotide sequences were defined as clonotypes. MiTCR v1.1 was used to align clonotypes to the IMGT TRBV, TRBD and TRBJ reference segments. The analysis included only V-J combinations with a frequency above 0.0001, which together covered approximately 99% of the repertoires. The TCS score was defined as F50 (clonal expansion) divided by E x V (chaos), with BLOSUM62-based TCRdist calculated between CDR3 peptides within each V-J. Welch's t-statistics and random forest reduced just over 500 V-J features to roughly 13, which were used in a naive Bayes classifier (R e1071). TCRdb trimmed the raw reads at Q25, called clones with MiXCR and kept productive beta chains. Records with the same CDR3 protein are collapsed into one entry carrying the most frequent genes and DNA. TCRdb's processing, not the authors' own work, is the source of the V and J calls. The sample table shows roughly 290,000 distinct CDR3 sequences, and about 14% are seen once. The top ten constitute almost 8% of the sample.

Based on the germline V gene, the CDR1 and CDR2 sequences are SQVTM and ANQGSEA. Spanning cysteine to phenylalanine, the CDR3 consists of 15 amino acids. Just CDR3 DNA is preserved here, 45 bases in frame from base 1. Unmatched junction bases come to 14, with V trimmed by 7 bases and J by 4 bases. Many counts were recorded for this clonotype. Its antigen has not been determined. Per-base quality was not reported, and no clone a single base away is much larger than it. The receptor was derived from a woman younger than 45 with Graves' hyperthyroidism that later progressed to Graves' ophthalmopathy. Recombination connected TRBV29-1 to TRBJ2-7, with 9 central nucleotides matching TRBD1. Sample: blood. The CDR3 reads as follows: CSAGWDRELWYEQYF. At the DNA level, the sequence is TGCAGCGCTGGGTGGGACAGGGAGCTGTGGTACGAGCAGTACTTC.